Listed below are T cell receptor beta chains from one sample, sequenced in a study of T cell changes during pregnancy in multiple sclerosis. Clones were sequenced by immunoSEQ multiplex PCR, and TCRdb holds only the in-frame ones, with some missing. The table records under 50,000 clones, approximately 90% of them present only once. This material consisted of CD4+ T cells from peripheral blood mononuclear cells, taken before pregnancy. The receptors stem from a female donor with multiple sclerosis, enrolled in a pregnancy study. Both conserved end residues are part of each CDR3. The D gene is left open where the match is weak. Size is stated for part of the rows, as once, few or many counts, or as a class when the clone is expanded.

CAVPRGRLVTDTEAFF | TGTGCCGTCCCGAGGGGGCGGCTTGTGACGGACACTGAAGCTTTCTTT | TRBD1 | . | TRBJ1-1 | TRBV27
CSAADRAYNEQFF | TGCAGCGCGGCTGACAGGGCCTACAATGAGCAGTTCTTC | TRBD1 | . | TRBJ2-1 | TRBV29-1
CASSWTANYGYTF | TGTGCCAGCAGCTGGACAGCTAACTATGGCTACACCTTC | . | medium-sized | TRBJ1-2 | TRBV7-2
CASSATYSSTDTQYF | TGTGCCAGCAGCGCTACTTACTCTAGCACAGATACGCAGTATTTT | . | medium-sized | TRBJ2-3 | TRBV9
CASSPRDYRTDTQYF | TGTGCCAGCAGCCCCCGGGACTACCGCACAGATACGCAGTATTTT | TRBD2 | . | TRBJ2-3 | TRBV5-4
CAWTFPGFSYNSPLHF | TGTGCCTGGACCTTTCCCGGGTTCTCCTATAATTCACCCCTCCACTTT | . | . | TRBJ1-6 | TRBV30
CASSSGLAGGRGIADTQYF | TGTGCCAGCAGCTCCGGACTAGCGGGGGGGCGAGGCATCGCAGATACGCAGTATTTT | TRBD2 | . | TRBJ2-3 | TRBV5-4
CASSPGLAGNTGELFF | TGTGCCAGCTCACCGGGACTAGCGGGGAACACCGGGGAGCTGTTTTTT | TRBD2 | once | TRBJ2-2 | TRBV18
CASTASQAGGRNEQFF | TGTGCCAGTACCGCCTCCCAAGCGGGGGGGAGGAATGAGCAGTTCTTC | TRBD2 | . | TRBJ2-1 | TRBV19
CASSYGGYTEAFF | TGTGCCAGCAGCTACGGGGGGTACACTGAAGCTTTCTTT | . | . | TRBJ1-1 | TRBV5-6
CASSLYKEGNTEAFF | TGTGCCAGCAGTTTATACAAAGAGGGGAACACTGAAGCTTTCTTT | . | . | TRBJ1-1 | TRBV27
CASSPHLAGELFF | TGCGCCAGCAGCCCGCACCTCGCGGGGGAACTTTTCTTC | TRBD2 | . | TRBJ2-1 | TRBV5-1
CASSLRTGDLETQYF | TGTGCCAGCAGTTTACGGACAGGGGACCTAGAGACCCAGTACTTC | TRBD1 | . | TRBJ2-5 | TRBV28
CASHSGTQLGYTF | TGTGCCAGTCACTCCGGGACACAGCTTGGCTACACCTTC | . | . | TRBJ1-2 | TRBV19
CASSVRGIADYGYTF | TGTGCCAGCAGCGTAAGGGGGATCGCGGACTATGGCTACACCTTC | . | . | TRBJ1-2 | TRBV7-9
CASSLSDRVSEKLFF | TGTGCCAGCAGCCTAAGTGACAGGGTTAGTGAAAAACTGTTTTTT | TRBD1 | . | TRBJ1-4 | TRBV7-9
CASSPSGSINREAFF | TGTGCCAGCAGCCCCTCCGGGTCAATAAACCGAGAAGCTTTCTTT | . | . | TRBJ1-1 | TRBV7-2
CAWSVFRDSQETQYF | TGTGCCTGGAGTGTATTTCGGGACAGCCAAGAGACCCAGTACTTC | TRBD1 | once | TRBJ2-5 | TRBV30
CASSINQGADQPQHF | TGTGCCAGTAGTATTAACCAGGGGGCAGATCAGCCCCAGCATTTT | TRBD1 | once | TRBJ1-5 | TRBV19
CASSRTSGGPSSTDTQYF | TGTGCCAGCAGCCGGACTAGCGGGGGCCCTTCTAGCACAGATACGCAGTATTTT | TRBD2 | . | TRBJ2-3 | TRBV7-2
CASSPGGDSYSYNEQFF | TGCGCCAGCAGCCCGGGCGGGGACAGCTACTCCTACAATGAGCAGTTCTTC | . | . | TRBJ2-1 | TRBV5-1
CASSNHTGQETQYF | TGTGCCAGCTCAAACCACACGGGACAAGAGACCCAGTACTTC | . | . | TRBJ2-5 | TRBV18
CASSPSGSASYNEQFF | TGTGCCAGCAGCCCTAGCGGGAGCGCCTCCTACAATGAGCAGTTCTTC | TRBD2 | once | TRBJ2-1 | TRBV9
CASSWGGHSTGELFF | TGTGCCAGCAGCTGGGGGGGGCACTCCACCGGGGAGCTGTTTTTT | . | . | TRBJ2-2 | TRBV5-6
CSVAGQPSSSGNTIYF | TGCAGCGTTGCGGGACAGCCTTCTAGCTCTGGAAACACCATATATTTT | TRBD1 | . | TRBJ1-3 | TRBV29-1
CASSPITGGAEAFF | TGCGCCAGCAGCCCTATAACAGGGGGAGCTGAAGCTTTCTTT | TRBD1 | . | TRBJ1-1 | TRBV5-1
CAIREGVDRGDQPQHF | TGTGCCATCAGGGAGGGGGTCGACAGGGGCGATCAGCCCCAGCATTTT | TRBD1 | few | TRBJ1-5 | TRBV10-3
CAIRTGTGDGTEAFF | TGTGCCATCAGGACCGGGACAGGGGACGGGACTGAAGCTTTCTTT | TRBD1 | once | TRBJ1-1 | TRBV10-3
CASSNQAGYGYTF | TGTGCCAGCAGCAATCAGGCAGGGTATGGCTACACCTTC | . | . | TRBJ1-2 | TRBV21-1
CASSQGRYEQYF | TGTGCCAGCAGCCAAGGGAGGTACGAGCAGTACTTC | . | . | TRBJ2-7 | TRBV5-6
CASSPRGVLSGANVLTF | TGTGCCAGCAGCCCGCGGGGGGTTTTGTCCGGGGCCAACGTCCTGACTTTC | TRBD2 | . | TRBJ2-6 | TRBV5-6
CASSLVRTSGGGPDTQYF | TGTGCCAGCAGCTTGGTGCGGACTAGCGGGGGGGGACCAGATACGCAGTATTTT | TRBD2 | . | TRBJ2-3 | TRBV5-4
CASSLDSSYGYTF | TGCGCCAGCAGCTTGGACAGTTCCTATGGCTACACCTTC | . | once | TRBJ1-2 | TRBV5-1
CASSLAAYYNEQFF | TGTGCCAGCAGCTTAGCGGCATACTACAATGAGCAGTTCTTC | . | . | TRBJ2-1 | TRBV11-1
CASSDAGGSVNTEAFF | TGTGCCAGCAGTGATGCGGGGGGCTCAGTGAACACTGAAGCTTTCTTT | . | . | TRBJ1-1 | TRBV25-1
CASSFGRGNTEAFF | TGCGCCAGCAGCTTCGGCAGGGGTAATACTGAAGCTTTCTTT | . | . | TRBJ1-1 | TRBV5-1
CASSRGSATNEKLFF | TGCGCCAGCAGCCGCGGATCCGCAACTAATGAAAAACTGTTTTTT | . | . | TRBJ1-4 | TRBV5-1
CASSLVGGQNTEAFF | TGCGCCAGCAGCTTGGTGGGGGGTCAAAACACTGAAGCTTTCTTT | . | . | TRBJ1-1 | TRBV5-1
CASSDPRGSYNEQFF | TGTGCCAGCAGTGACCCCAGGGGTTCCTACAATGAGCAGTTCTTC | . | . | TRBJ2-1 | TRBV25-1
CASSYVGGGQETQYF | TGTGCCAGCAGTTACGTAGGGGGGGGGCAAGAGACCCAGTACTTC | . | . | TRBJ2-5 | TRBV6-6
CASSLGQPNTEAFF | TGTGCCAGCAGCTTAGGACAGCCGAACACTGAAGCTTTCTTT | . | . | TRBJ1-1 | TRBV7-2
CASSLNSLDRGHGYTF | TGTGCCAGCAGTTTAAATAGCCTGGACAGGGGGCATGGCTACACCTTC | TRBD1 | . | TRBJ1-2 | TRBV2
CASSLAGEQATQYF | TGCGCCAGCAGCTTGGCGGGGGAACAAGCGACCCAGTACTTC | . | . | TRBJ2-5 | TRBV5-1
CASSSIRDRANTGELFF | TGTGCCAGCAGCTCGATCCGGGACAGAGCGAACACCGGGGAGCTGTTTTTT | TRBD1 | . | TRBJ2-2 | TRBV7-8
CASSPPTDTQYF | TGTGCCAGCAGCCCTCCCACAGATACGCAGTATTTT | . | . | TRBJ2-3 | TRBV7-2
CASSLVGGQTYNEQFF | TGCGCCAGCAGCTTGGTTGGCGGACAGACCTACAATGAGCAGTTCTTC | . | . | TRBJ2-1 | TRBV5-1